Sequencing of this T cell receptor (beta chain) was carried out in a study of shared clonotypes between healthy human individuals. The study's findings and limits: The genetic and exposure-history diversity represented was limited by few donors.

In the CD4+ fraction, cells were divided into CD45RA+ naive and CD45RA-negative memory subsets. About this clone itself: Its cognate antigen is unknown.

This CDR3 comprises 19 residues. V was clipped by 5 bases and J by 4 bases; unmatched bases: 16. CDR1 is SSHAT and CDR2 is FNYEAQ in the germline V gene (reference sequence). The protocol was immunoSEQ multiplex PCR, while the TCRdb copy is restricted to in-frame clones and leaves out a portion. Here the sample spans around 550,000 clones, almost 97% being singletons. The chain links TRBV7-7 to TRBJ2-2; 10 bases match TRBD2. The sample was naive CD4+ T cells sorted from blood. Subset noted: CD45RA+ positively selected. The clonotype originates from a woman in her twenties or thirties in good health. CDR3: CASSLTVPSGSRGTGELFF. The CDR3 bases are TGTGCCAGCAGCCTAACAGTGCCTAGCGGGAGTCGGGGCACCGGGGAGCTGTTTTTT.